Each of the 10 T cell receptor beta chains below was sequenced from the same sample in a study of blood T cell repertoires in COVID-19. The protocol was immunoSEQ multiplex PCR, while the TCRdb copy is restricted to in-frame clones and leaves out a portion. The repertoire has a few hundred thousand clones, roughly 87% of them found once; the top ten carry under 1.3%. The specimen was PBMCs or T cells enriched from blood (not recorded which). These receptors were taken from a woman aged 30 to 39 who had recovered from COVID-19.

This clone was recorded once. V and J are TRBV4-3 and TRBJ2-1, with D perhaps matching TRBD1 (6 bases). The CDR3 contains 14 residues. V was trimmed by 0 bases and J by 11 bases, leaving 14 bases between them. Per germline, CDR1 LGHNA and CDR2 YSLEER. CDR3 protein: CASSQDSQGRKQFF. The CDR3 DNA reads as TGCGCCAGCAGCCAAGACTCACAGGGACGAAAGCAGTTCTTC.

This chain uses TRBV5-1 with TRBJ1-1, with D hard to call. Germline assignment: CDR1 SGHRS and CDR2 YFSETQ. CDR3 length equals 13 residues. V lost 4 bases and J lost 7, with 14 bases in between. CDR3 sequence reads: CASSAGRALEAFF. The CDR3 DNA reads TGCGCCAGCAGCGCGGGCAGAGCGCTTGAAGCTTTCTTT.

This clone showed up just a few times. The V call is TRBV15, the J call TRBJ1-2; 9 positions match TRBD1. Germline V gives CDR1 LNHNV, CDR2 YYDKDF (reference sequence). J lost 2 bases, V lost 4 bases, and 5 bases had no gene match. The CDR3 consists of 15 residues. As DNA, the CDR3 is TGTGCCACCAGCAAAGACAGGGGGAGAAACTATGGCTACACCTTC. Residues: CATSKDRGRNYGYTF.

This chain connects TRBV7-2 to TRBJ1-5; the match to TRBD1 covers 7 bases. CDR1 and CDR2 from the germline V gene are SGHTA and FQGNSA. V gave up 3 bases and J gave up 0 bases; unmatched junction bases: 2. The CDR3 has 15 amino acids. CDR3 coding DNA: TGTGCCAGCAGCTTGACAGGGAATAGCAATCAGCCCCAGCATTTT. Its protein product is CASSLTGNSNQPQHF. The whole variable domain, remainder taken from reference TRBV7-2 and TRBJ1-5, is GAGVSQSPSNKVTEKGKDVELRCDPISGHTALYWYRQSLGQGLEFLIYFQGNSAPDKSGLPSDRFSAERTGGSVSTLTIQRTQQEDSAVYLCASSLTGNSNQPQHFGDGTRLSIL.

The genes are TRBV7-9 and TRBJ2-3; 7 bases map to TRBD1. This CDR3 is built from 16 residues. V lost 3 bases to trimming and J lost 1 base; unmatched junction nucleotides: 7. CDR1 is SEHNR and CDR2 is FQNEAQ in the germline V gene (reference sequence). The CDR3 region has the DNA TGTGCCAGCAGCTTCCTCACAGGGGCTGGCACAGATACGCAGTATTTT. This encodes CASSFLTGAGTDTQYF. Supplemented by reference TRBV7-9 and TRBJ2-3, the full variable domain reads DTGVSQNPRHKITKRGQNVTFRCDPISEHNRLYWYRQTLGQGPEFLTYFQNEAQLEKSRLLSDRFSAERPKGSFSTLEIQRTEQGDSAMYLCASSFLTGAGTDTQYFGPGTRLTVL.

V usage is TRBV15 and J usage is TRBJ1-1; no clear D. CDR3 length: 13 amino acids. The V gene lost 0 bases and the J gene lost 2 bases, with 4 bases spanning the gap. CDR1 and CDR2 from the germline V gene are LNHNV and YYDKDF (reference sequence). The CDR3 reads CATSRDINTEAFF. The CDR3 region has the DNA TGTGCCACCAGCAGAGATATAAACACTGAAGCTTTCTTT.

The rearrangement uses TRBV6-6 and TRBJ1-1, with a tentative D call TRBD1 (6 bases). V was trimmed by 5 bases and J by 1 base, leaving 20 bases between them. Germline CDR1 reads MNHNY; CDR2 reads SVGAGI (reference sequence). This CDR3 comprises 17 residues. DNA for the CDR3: TGTGCCAGCAGTCACGTCCCGGACAGACCGAGGAACACTGAAGCTTTCTTT. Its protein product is CASSHVPDRPRNTEAFF.

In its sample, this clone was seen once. The CDR3 sequence is CASSHQNTEAFF. CDR3 DNA sequence: TGTGCCAGCAGCCATCAGAACACTGAAGCTTTCTTT. V usage is TRBV7-9 and J usage is TRBJ1-1, with D uncertain. CDR1 is SEHNR, CDR2 FQNEAQ, per germline (reference sequence). Trimming cost V 5 bases and J 1 base, with 5 bases left between them. This CDR3 is built from 12 residues.

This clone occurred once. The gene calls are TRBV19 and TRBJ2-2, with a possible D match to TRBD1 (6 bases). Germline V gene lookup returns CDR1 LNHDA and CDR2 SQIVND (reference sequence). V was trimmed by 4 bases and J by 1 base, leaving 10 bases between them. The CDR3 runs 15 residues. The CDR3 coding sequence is TGTGCCAGTAGTACCCCGGGACAGAACACCGGGGAGCTGTTTTTT. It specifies CASSTPGQNTGELFF.

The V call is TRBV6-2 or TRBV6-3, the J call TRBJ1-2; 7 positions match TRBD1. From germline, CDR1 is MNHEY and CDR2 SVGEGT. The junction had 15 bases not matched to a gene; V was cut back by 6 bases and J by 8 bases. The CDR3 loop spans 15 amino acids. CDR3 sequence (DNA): TGTGCCAGCAGCCCCAGCGGGGGGGGACAGCGAGGCTACACCTTC. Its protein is CASSPSGGGQRGYTF.